The next 22 T cell receptor beta chains were all read from a single sample in a study of T cells in Graves' hyperthyroidism and ophthalmopathy. TCR beta CDR3 regions were amplified from RNA. HTBI primers were used for first-round RT-PCR of the TCR CDR3. TCRdb re-analysed the multiplex PCR reads in MiXCR, keeping a single row per CDR3 protein. The sample has around 450,000 distinct CDR3 sequences; approximately 15% are singletons. Sequences were obtained from blood. Receptors originate from a woman between 18 and 30 years old with Graves' hyperthyroidism.

Concerning this clonotype: Germline and junction disagree at one end, which may indicate a read error. CDR3 nucleotide sequence: TGTTCCAGCAGCTTATGGACGTCAGACAATGAGCAGTTCTTC. The encoded protein is CSSSLWTSDNEQFF. The rearrangement uses TRBV13 and TRBJ2-1; D gene unclear. The CDR3 totals 14 residues. Germline V lookup: CDR1 PRHDT, CDR2 FYEKMQ (reference sequence).

In this sample, this clonotype turned up many times. The chain joins TRBV28 to TRBJ2-2; TRBD2 agrees at 9 bases. J lost 2 bases, V lost 8 bases, and 0 bases had no gene match. This CDR3 is built from 13 residues. The V gene's germline CDR1 is MDHEN and CDR2 SYDVKM. CDR3 loop: CASLAGNTGELFF. DNA for the CDR3: TGTGCCAGCCTAGCGGGAAACACCGGGGAGCTGTTTTTT.

With respect to this clonotype: This may be a read error: a much more frequent sequence differs by one nucleotide. The V gene is TRBV18, the J gene TRBJ1-2, with D unresolved. The V end was cut by 3 bases, the J end by 10 bases, with 15 bases between. The CDR3 sequence is 13 residues long. Germline values: CDR1 KGHSH, CDR2 LQKENI. The CDR3 loop is CASSPDNHINYTF. The CDR3 DNA reads TGTGCCAGCTCACCCGACAACCACATTAACTACACCTTC.

Notes on this clonotype: A much larger clone lies one base from this, so it may be a read error. The J gene is TRBJ2-5, the V gene TRBV6-5, with D unclear. The CDR3 extends over 14 amino acids. The germline V gene encodes CDR1 MNHEY and CDR2 SVGAGI. Trimming cost V 3 bases and J 1 base, with 9 bases left between them. CDR3 protein: CASSYSQFQETQYF. CDR3 in DNA: TGTGCCAGCAGTTATAGCCAGTTCCAAGAGACCCAGTACTTC.

This clonotype was seen once. The J gene is TRBJ2-1, the V gene TRBV6-4, with D maybe TRBD2 (5 bases). The CDR3 length is 13 residues. Trimming pared 5 bases from V and 8 bases from J, leaving 13 bases between. Germline V gene lookup returns CDR1 MRHNA and CDR2 SNTAGT. CDR3 in DNA: TGTGCCAGCAGTCCCCGGGGTGAGGATGAGCAGTTCTTC. Amino acid sequence: CASSPRGEDEQFF.

Ten or more counts support this clonotype. V is TRBV7-2 and J is TRBJ2-5; 7 nucleotides agree with TRBD1. Germline CDR1 and CDR2: SGHTA and FQGNSA. The CDR3 extends over 17 amino acids. With V trimmed by 4 bases and J by 1 base, 12 bases remained unmatched. CDR3: CASSSRTGWSVQETQYF. The CDR3 coding sequence is TGTGCCAGCAGCTCAAGGACAGGCTGGTCGGTCCAAGAGACCCAGTACTTC.

In this sample, this clonotype turned up many times. The chain joins TRBV20-1 to TRBJ2-1, with D unclear. V dropped 6 bases and J dropped 10 bases, with 10 bases sitting between them. CDR1 is DFQATT and CDR2 is SNEGSKA in the germline V gene (reference sequence). The CDR3 has 10 residues. CDR3 sequence reads: CSAVRMEQFF. The DNA of the CDR3 is TGCAGTGCCGTAAGAATGGAGCAGTTCTTC.

This clonotype was counted only a few times. This sequence joins TRBV5-1 and TRBJ1-6, with a weak D call TRBD1 (6 bases). The CDR3 runs to 16 residues. Germline assignment: CDR1 SGHRS and CDR2 YFSETQ. V was cut by 3 bases and J by 6 bases, with 16 bases left in between. This chain's CDR3 is CASSSAGASANSPLHF. The CDR3 DNA reads TGCGCCAGCAGCTCAGCAGGGGCGAGTGCTAATTCACCCCTCCACTTT.

This clonotype was detected ten times or more. This sequence may be a read error, since a much larger clone differs from it by one base. The CDR3 DNA reads as TGTGCCACCAGCCTAGCGGGCACAGATACGCAGTATTTT. Protein: CATSLAGTDTQYF. This rearrangement joins TRBV24-1 to TRBJ2-3; 7 nucleotides match TRBD2. Germline V gives CDR1 KGHDR, CDR2 SFDVKD. J lost 1 base, V lost 7 bases, and 1 base had no gene match. This CDR3 spans 13 amino acids.

This clonotype was recorded many times. The gene calls are TRBV3-1 and TRBJ2-1; TRBD2 agrees at 9 bases. Germline CDR1 and CDR2: LGHDT and YNNKEL (reference sequence). This CDR3 is built from 17 residues. The V and J ends lost 4 bases and 4 bases, in that order; junction bases with no gene match: 11. This CDR3 is CASSRPLGSGSYNEQFF. The CDR3 DNA sequence: TGTGCCAGCAGCCGCCCCCTGGGTAGCGGGAGTTACAATGAGCAGTTCTTC.

This clonotype has at least ten counts. The chain joins TRBV7-2 to TRBJ2-1; 8 bases map to TRBD1. The CDR3 covers 15 residues. Germline CDR1 is SGHTA and CDR2 is FQGNSA. J gave up 5 bases and V 3 bases, and 6 bases lay outside the gene matches. The CDR3 region has the DNA TGTGCCAGCAGCTTTAATCAGGGGGCCAACAATGAGCAGTTCTTC. Translation: CASSFNQGANNEQFF.

In its sample, this clonotype was seen a few times. The chain uses TRBV9 and TRBJ1-5; a possible D gene is TRBD1 (6 bases). CDR1 SGDLS and CDR2 YYNGEE come from the germline V gene. The CDR3 runs to 15 residues. With 0 bases removed from V and 4 bases from J, the gap between germline ends came to 11 bases. CDR3 loop: CASSVGGAQNQPQHF. In nucleotides, the CDR3 is TGTGCCAGCAGCGTAGGGGGGGCCCAGAATCAGCCCCAGCATTTT. Combining the CDR3 with reference TRBV9 and TRBJ1-5 gives the whole variable domain DSGVTQTPKHLITATGQRVTLRCSPRSGDLSVYWYQQSLDQGLQFLIQYYNGEERAKGNILERFSAQQFPDLHSELNLSSLELGDSALYFCASSVGGAQNQPQHFGDGTRLSIL.

This clonotype has at least ten counts. The V and J genes are TRBV5-8 and TRBJ1-5; TRBD1 matches at 7 bases. The CDR3 spans 16 residues. Trimming at V came to 0 bases and at J to 2 bases, leaving 5 bases not matched to a gene. In germline, CDR1 is SGHTS, CDR2 YDEGEE. CDR3 sequence (DNA): TGTGCCAGCAGCTTGGACAGGGGTTTCGGCAATCAGCCCCAGCATTTT. This sequence encodes CASSLDRGFGNQPQHF.

This clonotype was detected many times. The chain has TRBV20-1 and TRBJ2-3, with unresolved D. Germline V gene sequence: CDR1 DFQATT, CDR2 SNEGSKA (reference sequence). The CDR3 totals 12 residues. Trimming took off 6 bases at V and 0 bases at J, with 7 bases between the two ends. The CDR3 sequence: CSAPVSTDTQYF. The CDR3 DNA follows: TGCAGTGCGCCCGTTAGCACAGATACGCAGTATTTT.

The chain recombines TRBV15 with TRBJ1-3; D gene uncertain. This CDR3 region has 16 residues. Germline V lookup: CDR1 LNHNV, CDR2 YYDKDF (reference sequence). V lost 1 base, J lost 0 bases, and 10 bases lay in between. CDR3 nucleotide sequence: TGTGCCACCAGCAGAGTAACTCGCCTCTCTGGAAACACCATATATTTT. It is translated as CATSRVTRLSGNTIYF.

This clonotype was observed a handful of times. The V gene is TRBV6-1, the J gene TRBJ1-5; D gene unclear. This CDR3 has 14 residues. The V end was cut by 5 bases, the J end by 7 bases, with 15 bases between. CDR1 and CDR2 from the germline V gene are MNHNS and SASEGT. The CDR3 sequence is CASSPGEEYQPQHF. In DNA form, the CDR3 reads TGTGCCAGCAGTCCTGGAGAGGAGTACCAGCCCCAGCATTTT.

The CDR3 is CSARVDWGGYTF. In DNA, the CDR3 is TGCAGTGCTAGAGTGGACTGGGGCGGCTACACCTTC. V usage is TRBV20-1 and J usage is TRBJ1-2, with D perhaps matching TRBD1 (5 bases). The germline V and J ends were trimmed by 1 base and 8 bases, with 11 bases remaining between them. This CDR3 region has 12 residues. Germline assignment: CDR1 DFQATT and CDR2 SNEGSKA (reference sequence).

The chain is built from TRBV27 and TRBJ1-2; D remains unclear. V shed 2 bases and J shed 3 bases, with 13 bases lying between them. The CDR3 consists of 15 residues. From germline, CDR1 is MNHEY and CDR2 SMNVEV (reference sequence). The CDR3 sequence: CASSLRPELYYGYTF. CDR3 bases: TGTGCCAGCAGTTTACGACCCGAACTTTACTATGGCTACACCTTC.

The chain has TRBV5-1 and TRBJ1-4, with unresolved D. The CDR3 is made up of 15 amino acids. The V gene's germline CDR1 is SGHRS and CDR2 YFSETQ. V shed 2 bases and J shed 1 base, with 9 bases lying between them. CDR3 region: CASSLSSVTNEKLFF. The CDR3 DNA reads as TGCGCCAGCAGCTTAAGTAGTGTAACTAATGAAAAACTGTTTTTT.

This rearrangement joins TRBV20-1 to TRBJ2-1; D is perhaps TRBD2 (5 bases). The germline V and J ends were trimmed by 3 bases and 0 bases, with 18 bases remaining between them. The CDR3 consists of 17 residues. Germline values: CDR1 DFQATT, CDR2 SNEGSKA (reference sequence). Here the CDR3 reads CSARSIRAASSYNEQFF. The CDR3 DNA reads as TGCAGTGCTAGGTCTATTAGAGCGGCGAGCTCCTACAATGAGCAGTTCTTC.

This chain connects TRBV27 to TRBJ2-5; no definite D call. V was clipped by 5 bases and J by 4 bases, with 17 bases between them. Germline CDR1 is MNHEY and CDR2 is SMNVEV (reference sequence). CDR3 size: 15 residues. The CDR3 nucleotides read TGTGCCAGCAGTCCCCACGGGTCTTGGGGAGAGACCCAGTACTTC. Protein: CASSPHGSWGETQYF.

This clonotype was detected only a few times. This chain links TRBV19 with TRBJ1-1; D might be TRBD1 (5 bases). V dropped 5 bases and J dropped 6 bases, with 16 bases sitting between them. The CDR3 runs to 14 residues. CDR1 and CDR2 from the germline V gene are LNHDA and SQIVND (reference sequence). The CDR3 DNA reads TGTGCCAGTAGTCCCCAGGGCATTAACTCTGAAGCTTTCTTT. It encodes CASSPQGINSEAFF.